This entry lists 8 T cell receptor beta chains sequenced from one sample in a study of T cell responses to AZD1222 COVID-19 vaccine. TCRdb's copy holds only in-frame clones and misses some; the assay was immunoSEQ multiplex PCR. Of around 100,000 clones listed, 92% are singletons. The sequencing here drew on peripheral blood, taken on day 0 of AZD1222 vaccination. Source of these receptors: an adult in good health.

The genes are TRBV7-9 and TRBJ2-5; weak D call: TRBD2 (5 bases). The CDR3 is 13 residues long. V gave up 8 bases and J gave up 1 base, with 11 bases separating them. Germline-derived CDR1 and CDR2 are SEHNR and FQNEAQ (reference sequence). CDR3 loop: CASEGSGQETQYF. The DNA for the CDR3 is TGTGCCAGCGAAGGGAGCGGCCAAGAGACCCAGTACTTC.

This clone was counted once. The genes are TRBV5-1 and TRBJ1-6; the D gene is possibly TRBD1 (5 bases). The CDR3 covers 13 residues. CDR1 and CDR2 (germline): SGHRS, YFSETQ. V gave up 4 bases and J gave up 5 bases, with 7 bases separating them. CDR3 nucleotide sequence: TGCGCCAGCAGCCCGACAGATAATTCACCCCTCCACTTT. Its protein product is CASSPTDNSPLHF.

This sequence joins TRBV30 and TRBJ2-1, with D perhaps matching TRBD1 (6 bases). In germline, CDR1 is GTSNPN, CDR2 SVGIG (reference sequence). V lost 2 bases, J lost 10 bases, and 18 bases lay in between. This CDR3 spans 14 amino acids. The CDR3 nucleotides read TGTGCCTGGAGTCGAGAGAACAGGGCGTTGGAGCAGTTCTTC. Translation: CAWSRENRALEQFF. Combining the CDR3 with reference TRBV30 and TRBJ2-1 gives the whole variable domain SQTIHQWPATLVQPVGSPLSLECTVEGTSNPNLYWYRQAAGRGLQLLFYSVGIGQISSEVPQNLSASRPQDRQFILSSKKLLLSDSGFYLCAWSRENRALEQFFGPGTRLTVL.

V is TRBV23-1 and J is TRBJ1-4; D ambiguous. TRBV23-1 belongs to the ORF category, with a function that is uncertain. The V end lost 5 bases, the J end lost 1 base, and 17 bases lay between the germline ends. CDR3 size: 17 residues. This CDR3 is CASSTSPRARTNEKLFF. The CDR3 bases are TGCGCCAGCAGTACATCCCCCCGAGCGAGAACTAATGAAAAACTGTTTTTT.

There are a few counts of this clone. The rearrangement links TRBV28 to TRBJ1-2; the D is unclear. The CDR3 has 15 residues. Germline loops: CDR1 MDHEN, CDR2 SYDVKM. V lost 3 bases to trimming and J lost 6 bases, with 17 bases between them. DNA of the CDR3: TGTGCCAGCAGTTTGAAGCTTACTGAACGGGATGGCTACACCTTC. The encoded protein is CASSLKLTERDGYTF.

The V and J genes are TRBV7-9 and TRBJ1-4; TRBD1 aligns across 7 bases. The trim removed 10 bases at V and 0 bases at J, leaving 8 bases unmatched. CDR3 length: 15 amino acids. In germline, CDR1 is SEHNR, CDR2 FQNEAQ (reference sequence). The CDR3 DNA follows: TGTGCCACCCCAGGGGGAATTGCAACTAATGAAAAACTGTTTTTT. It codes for CATPGGIATNEKLFF.

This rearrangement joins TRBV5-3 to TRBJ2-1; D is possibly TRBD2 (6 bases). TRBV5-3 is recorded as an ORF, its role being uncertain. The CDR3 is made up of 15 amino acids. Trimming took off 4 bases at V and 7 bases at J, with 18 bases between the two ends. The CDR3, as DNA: TGTGCCAGAAGCAACACTAGCAGAGTGAGGAATGAGCAGTTCTTC. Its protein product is CARSNTSRVRNEQFF.

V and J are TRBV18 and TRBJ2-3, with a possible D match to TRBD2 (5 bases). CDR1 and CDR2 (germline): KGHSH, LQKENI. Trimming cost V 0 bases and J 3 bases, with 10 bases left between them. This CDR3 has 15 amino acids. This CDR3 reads CASSPPPPGTDTQYF. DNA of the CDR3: TGTGCCAGCTCACCACCCCCCCCGGGGACAGATACGCAGTATTTT. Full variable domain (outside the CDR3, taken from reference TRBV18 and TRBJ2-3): NAGVMQNPRHLVRRRGQEARLRCSPMKGHSHVYWYRQLPEEGLKFMVYLQKENIIDESGMPKERFSAEFPKEGPSILRIQQVVRGDSAAYFCASSPPPPGTDTQYFGPGTRLTVL.